Listed below are T cell receptor beta chains from one sample, sequenced in a study of T-cell memory formation after mild COVID-19. MiXCR, run by TCRdb on the 5' RACE reads, gives a single entry per CDR3 protein. This sample has 190,000 or so distinct CDR3 sequences, with around a fifth found just once. The sequencing sample was made of PBMCs or a T cell subset sorted from them (not recorded which). The receptors derive from an adult woman who had mild COVID-19 (a few samples of this study predate the infection). Cell type and time point are not known. Each CDR3 is given with its conserved first and last residue. The D gene is left open where the match is weak. Clone size is not always given. Where it is, it says once, few, many or a class for expanded clones.

j_call clone_size v_call d_call cdr3_aa cdr3_nt
TRBJ2-1 NA TRBV11-2 TRBD2 CASSLGLANYNEQFF TGTGCCAGCAGCCTCGGACTAGCGAATTACAATGAGCAGTTCTTC
TRBJ2-1 NA TRBV20-1 TRBD2 CSARESGRALNEQFF TGCAGTGCTAGAGAGAGCGGGAGGGCCCTCAATGAGCAGTTCTTC
TRBJ2-7 few TRBV30 NA CACTRPSYEQYF TGTGCCTGCACCCGTCCCTCCTACGAGCAGTACTTC
TRBJ2-5 few TRBV3-1 TRBD1 CASSQDPFRDRGDQETQYF TGTGCCAGCAGCCAAGATCCATTTAGGGACAGGGGGGACCAAGAGACCCAGTACTTC
TRBJ2-5 NA TRBV12-3/TRBV12-4 TRBD2 CASSLGLAGKETQYF TGTGCCAGCAGTTTGGGACTAGCGGGAAAAGAGACCCAGTACTTC
TRBJ2-3 NA TRBV7-8 TRBD2 CASSFGGAWPDTQYF TGTGCCAGCAGCTTCGGGGGGGCCTGGCCAGATACGCAGTATTTT
TRBJ2-3 many TRBV27 NA CASRGTDTQYF TGTGCCAGCAGGGGCACAGATACGCAGTATTTT
TRBJ2-7 few TRBV7-9 TRBD2 CASSLAAGGVEDEQYF TGTGCCAGCAGCTTAGCCGCGGGAGGGGTCGAGGACGAGCAGTACTTC
TRBJ2-7 NA TRBV4-3 NA CASSQGLRRDEQYF TGCGCCAGCAGCCAGGGGTTGCGGCGGGACGAGCAGTACTTC
TRBJ2-5 NA TRBV3-1 TRBD2 CASSQATSGQETQYF TGTGCCAGCAGCCAAGCGACTAGCGGCCAAGAGACCCAGTACTTC
TRBJ2-2 NA TRBV4-1 NA CASSQEPREELFF TGCGCCAGCAGCCAAGAGCCAAGGGAAGAGCTGTTTTTT
TRBJ2-3 NA TRBV24-1 NA CATSDLQESLSTDTQYF TGTGCCACCAGTGATCTGCAGGAAAGCCTTAGCACAGATACGCAGTATTTT
TRBJ1-1 NA TRBV24-1 NA CATSDFGYTEAFF TGTGCCACCAGTGATTTTGGGTACACTGAAGCTTTCTTT
TRBJ2-7 NA TRBV5-6 TRBD2 CASSLSGRVYEQYF TGTGCCAGCAGCTTGTCCGGGAGGGTCTACGAGCAGTACTTC
TRBJ1-1 NA TRBV5-1 NA CASSFTGGLNTEAFF TGCGCCAGCAGCTTCACCGGGGGACTTAACACTGAAGCTTTCTTT
TRBJ2-1 NA TRBV5-4 TRBD1 CASSLGQGAAGEQFF TGTGCCAGCAGCTTGGGACAGGGGGCGGCGGGTGAGCAGTTCTTC
TRBJ2-7 NA TRBV19 NA CASSPGRGAPNEQYF TGTGCCAGTAGTCCTGGACGGGGGGCTCCGAACGAGCAGTACTTC
TRBJ1-1 NA TRBV28 NA CASSFSGRTEAFF TGTGCCAGCAGTTTCTCTGGGCGCACTGAAGCTTTCTTT
TRBJ2-5 NA TRBV7-2 TRBD2 CASSPTSGIVETQYF TGTGCCAGCAGCCCTACTAGCGGGATTGTTGAGACCCAGTACTTC
TRBJ1-4 NA TRBV29-1 NA CSALDGGNEKLFF TGCAGCGCCTTGGACGGAGGAAATGAAAAACTGTTTTTT
TRBJ2-1 NA TRBV30 TRBD1 CAWSTGTGGNEQFF TGTGCCTGGAGTACCGGGACAGGGGGCAATGAGCAGTTCTTC
TRBJ1-1 few TRBV12-3/TRBV12-4 NA CASSLLTGYTEAFF TGTGCCAGCAGTTTGTTGACGGGTTACACTGAAGCTTTCTTT
TRBJ2-7 NA TRBV12-5 NA CASGLVQNYEQYF TGTGCTAGTGGTTTGGTGCAGAACTACGAGCAGTACTTC
TRBJ2-3 few TRBV7-9 NA CASMSASTDTQYF TGTGCCAGCATGTCCGCAAGCACAGATACGCAGTATTTT
TRBJ1-2 NA TRBV4-1 NA CASSQKTGFNGYTF TGCGCCAGCAGCCAAAAAACAGGGTTTAATGGCTACACCTTC
TRBJ2-6 few TRBV11-2 NA CASSSPWGGANVLTF TGTGCCAGCAGCTCACCGTGGGGAGGGGCCAACGTCCTGACTTTC
TRBJ2-1 many TRBV29-1 NA CSVEGRQGGEQFF TGCAGCGTTGAAGGGCGCCAGGGGGGTGAGCAGTTCTTC
TRBJ2-1 NA TRBV6-4 TRBD2 CASSDLAGGDEQFF TGTGCCAGCAGTGACCTAGCGGGGGGCGATGAGCAGTTCTTC
TRBJ2-1 NA TRBV7-8 NA CASSAANAEQFF TGTGCCAGCAGCGCCGCTAACGCTGAGCAGTTCTTC
TRBJ2-7 NA TRBV5-1 TRBD1 CASSLGLGTGISYEQYF TGCGCCAGCAGCTTGGGCCTTGGGACAGGGATCTCCTACGAGCAGTACTTC
TRBJ2-1 NA TRBV6-2/TRBV6-3 TRBD1 CASSRGTATYNEQFF TGTGCCAGCAGCCGTGGGACAGCCACCTACAATGAGCAGTTCTTC
TRBJ1-2 NA TRBV9 TRBD1 CASRPGQGAYGYTF TGTGCCAGCAGACCGGGACAGGGGGCTTATGGCTACACCTTC
TRBJ1-5 NA TRBV5-6 NA CASSGPPRGGMSNQPQHF TGTGCCAGCAGCGGACCCCCTCGCGGGGGGATGAGCAATCAGCCCCAGCATTTT
TRBJ2-7 NA TRBV4-2 TRBD2 CASSQGTSESYEQYF TGTGCCAGCAGCCAGGGGACTAGCGAGTCCTACGAGCAGTACTTC
TRBJ1-2 few TRBV4-1 NA CASSPPGRTVNNYGYTF TGCGCCAGCAGCCCTCCGGGAAGGACGGTGAATAACTATGGCTACACCTTC
TRBJ2-5 NA TRBV7-6 TRBD2 CASGIAGVVVETQYF TGTGCCAGCGGGATTGCGGGGGTGGTTGTGGAGACCCAGTACTTC
TRBJ2-3 once TRBV29-1 NA CSVIGDTQYF TGCAGCGTAATCGGAGATACGCAGTATTTT
TRBJ2-7 NA TRBV15 NA CATSRDRVSSYEQYF TGTGCCACCAGCAGAGACAGGGTCAGCTCCTACGAGCAGTACTTC
TRBJ2-5 NA TRBV13 TRBD1 CASSLQGAIQETQYF TGTGCCAGCAGCTTACAGGGGGCCATCCAAGAGACCCAGTACTTC
TRBJ2-1 few TRBV7-9 NA CASSPARQAGFGEQFF TGTGCCAGCAGCCCCGCCCGCCAAGCAGGTTTCGGTGAGCAGTTCTTC
TRBJ2-7 many TRBV7-9 NA CAVGGPSPYEQYF TGTGCCGTAGGCGGACCATCCCCCTACGAGCAGTACTTC
TRBJ2-7 NA TRBV7-2 NA CASSLAQGGNSYEQYF TGTGCCAGCAGCTTAGCGCAGGGAGGCAACTCCTACGAGCAGTACTTC
TRBJ2-5 NA TRBV5-4 NA CASSWSGAQETQYF TGTGCCAGCAGCTGGTCGGGAGCTCAAGAGACCCAGTACTTC
TRBJ2-2 few TRBV4-1 NA CASSQVVGGGGELFF TGCGCCAGCAGCCAAGTAGTGGGGGGTGGCGGGGAGCTGTTTTTT
TRBJ2-7 few TRBV6-6 NA CASSYSGRYEQYF TGTGCCAGCAGTTACTCGGGCAGGTACGAGCAGTACTTC
TRBJ2-3 few TRBV3-1 TRBD2 CASSDELAGSPGTQYF TGTGCCAGCAGCGACGAACTAGCGGGATCTCCTGGTACGCAGTATTTT
TRBJ2-1 NA TRBV12-3/TRBV12-4 NA CASTDLLGQSGNEQFF TGTGCCAGCACCGACCTGTTGGGCCAGTCAGGGAATGAGCAGTTCTTC
TRBJ2-7 NA TRBV3-1 NA CASSPDRGWVYEQYF TGTGCCAGCAGCCCAGACCGAGGTTGGGTCTACGAGCAGTACTTC
TRBJ2-1 NA TRBV9 TRBD2 CASSVVAGVAYNEQFF TGTGCCAGCAGCGTAGTAGCGGGAGTCGCCTACAATGAGCAGTTCTTC
TRBJ1-1 NA TRBV5-1 TRBD1 CASSLVRDSVNTEAFF TGCGCCAGCAGCTTGGTCCGGGACAGTGTGAACACTGAAGCTTTCTTT
TRBJ2-5 NA TRBV5-4 NA CATAGRETQYF TGTGCCACAGCGGGCCGAGAGACCCAGTACTTC
TRBJ1-2 NA TRBV5-1 TRBD1 CASSPTGDDYGYTF TGCGCCAGCAGCCCGACAGGGGACGACTATGGCTACACCTTC
TRBJ2-1 few TRBV6-5 TRBD2 CASSASGLEYNEQFF TGTGCCAGCAGTGCCTCAGGACTAGAATACAATGAGCAGTTCTTC
TRBJ2-3 few TRBV5-1 TRBD2 CASSPQRGGRQDTQYF TGCGCCAGCAGCCCCCAGCGGGGGGGACGACAAGATACGCAGTATTTT
TRBJ2-3 NA TRBV11-2 NA CASSLDRWGRVRTDTQYF TGTGCCAGCAGCTTAGATCGTTGGGGCAGGGTAAGGACAGATACGCAGTATTTT
TRBJ2-1 NA TRBV4-2 NA CASSQDLGVREQFF TGTGCCAGCAGCCAAGATCTCGGGGTTCGTGAGCAGTTCTTC
TRBJ1-3 NA TRBV7-9 NA CASSSGPQSSGNTIYF TGTGCCAGCAGCTCCGGACCGCAGAGCTCTGGAAACACCATATATTTT
TRBJ2-1 NA TRBV20-1 TRBD2 CSARLAENNEQFF TGCAGTGCTAGACTAGCGGAAAACAATGAGCAGTTCTTC
TRBJ2-3 NA TRBV11-3 NA CASSLASVADTQYF TGTGCCAGCAGCTTGGCTAGCGTGGCAGATACGCAGTATTTT
TRBJ2-4 NA TRBV7-9 NA CASRPGALDIQYF TGTGCCAGCAGACCTGGGGCGTTAGACATTCAGTACTTC